This T cell receptor (beta chain) was sequenced in a study of blood T cells in healthy people across ages. For the second PCR, which ran for 7 to 11 cycles, a sample-barcoded 5' primer and a J-beta primer mix were used. TCRdb fed the 5' RACE reads into MiXCR, producing one record per CDR3 protein. The profile shows some 560,000 distinct CDR3 sequences, approximately 26% of them singletons. V lost 4 bases, J lost 0 bases, and 12 bases lay in between. In germline, CDR1 is PRHDT, CDR2 FYEKMQ (reference sequence). The CDR3 is 15 residues long. Only a few counts were recorded for this clonotype. These same data were also listed under a study on T cells of mothers and their children.

The sequence was collected from a boy aged 2-15 years in good health. The rearrangement links TRBV13 to TRBJ1-1; tentative D call: TRBD1 (6 bases). The sample comprised blood. The CDR3 loop is CASSSMGGMNTEAFF. In nucleotides, the CDR3 is TGTGCCAGCAGCTCCATGGGGGGCATGAACACTGAAGCTTTCTTT. Supplemented by reference TRBV13 and TRBJ1-1, the full variable domain reads AAGVIQSPRHLIKEKRETATLKCYPIPRHDTVYWYQQGPGQDPQFLISFYEKMQSDKGSIPDRFSAQQFSDYHSELNMSSLELGDSALYFCASSSMGGMNTEAFFGQGTRLTVV.